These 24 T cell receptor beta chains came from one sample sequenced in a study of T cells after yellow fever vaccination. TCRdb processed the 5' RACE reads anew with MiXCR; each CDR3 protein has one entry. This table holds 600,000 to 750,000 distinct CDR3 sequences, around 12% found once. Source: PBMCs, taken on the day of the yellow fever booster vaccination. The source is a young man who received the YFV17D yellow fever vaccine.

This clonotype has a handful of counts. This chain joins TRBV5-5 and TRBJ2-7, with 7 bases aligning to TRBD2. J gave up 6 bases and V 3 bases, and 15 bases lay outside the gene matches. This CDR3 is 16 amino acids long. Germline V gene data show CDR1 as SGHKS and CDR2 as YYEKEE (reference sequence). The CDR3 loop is CASSWDRDYSAVEQYF. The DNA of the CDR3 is TGTGCCAGCAGCTGGGACCGGGACTACTCCGCGGTCGAGCAGTACTTC.

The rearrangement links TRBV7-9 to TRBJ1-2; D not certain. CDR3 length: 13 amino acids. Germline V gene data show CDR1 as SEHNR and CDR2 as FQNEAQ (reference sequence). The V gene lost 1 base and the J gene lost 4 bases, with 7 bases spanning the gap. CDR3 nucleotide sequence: TGTGCCAGCAGCTTAGACGCTGGCTATGGCTACACCTTC. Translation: CASSLDAGYGYTF.

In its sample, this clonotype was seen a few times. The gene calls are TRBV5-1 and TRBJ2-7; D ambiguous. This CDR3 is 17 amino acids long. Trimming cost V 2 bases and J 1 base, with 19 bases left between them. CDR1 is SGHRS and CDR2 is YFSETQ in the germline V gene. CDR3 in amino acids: CASSFSTRPRKSYEQYF. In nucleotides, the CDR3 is TGCGCCAGCAGCTTTAGTACACGTCCGCGAAAATCCTACGAGCAGTACTTC.

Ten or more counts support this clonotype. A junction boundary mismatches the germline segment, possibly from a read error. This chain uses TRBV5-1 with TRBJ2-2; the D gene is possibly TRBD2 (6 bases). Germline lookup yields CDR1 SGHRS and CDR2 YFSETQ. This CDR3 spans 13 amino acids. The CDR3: CASSSSEGTRVQF. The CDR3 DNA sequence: TGCGCCAGCAGCTCCTCGGAGGGTACCAGGGTCCAATTT.

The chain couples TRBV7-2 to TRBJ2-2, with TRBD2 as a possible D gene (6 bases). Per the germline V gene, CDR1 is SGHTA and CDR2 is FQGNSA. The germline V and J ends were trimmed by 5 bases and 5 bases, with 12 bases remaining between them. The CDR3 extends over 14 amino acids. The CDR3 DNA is TGTGCCAGCAGCCTGAGCCGGGAGACCGGGGAGCTGTTTTTT. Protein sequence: CASSLSRETGELFF.

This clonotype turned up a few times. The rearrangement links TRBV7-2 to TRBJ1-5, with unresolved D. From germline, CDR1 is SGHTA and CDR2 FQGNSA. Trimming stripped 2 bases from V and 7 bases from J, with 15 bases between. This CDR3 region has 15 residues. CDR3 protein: CASSLSSGSGQPQHF. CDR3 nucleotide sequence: TGTGCCAGCAGCTTAAGTTCGGGTAGCGGGCAGCCCCAGCATTTT.

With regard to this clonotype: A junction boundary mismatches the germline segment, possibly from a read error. CDR3 bases: TGCGCCAGCAGCCAAGAGCAGGCTAGCTCTCGCGAGACCCTGTACTTC. This codes for CASSQEQASSRETLYF. This rearrangement joins TRBV4-3 to TRBJ2-5; tentatively, D is TRBD2 (5 bases). The CDR3 is 16 residues long. CDR1 is LGHNA, CDR2 YSLEER, per germline.

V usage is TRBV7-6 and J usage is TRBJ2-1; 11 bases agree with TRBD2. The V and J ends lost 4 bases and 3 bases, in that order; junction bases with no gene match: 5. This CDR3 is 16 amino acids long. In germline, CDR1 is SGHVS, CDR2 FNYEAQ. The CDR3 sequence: CASSSTSGSNYNEQFF. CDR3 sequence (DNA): TGTGCCAGCAGCTCTACTAGCGGGAGTAACTACAATGAGCAGTTCTTC.

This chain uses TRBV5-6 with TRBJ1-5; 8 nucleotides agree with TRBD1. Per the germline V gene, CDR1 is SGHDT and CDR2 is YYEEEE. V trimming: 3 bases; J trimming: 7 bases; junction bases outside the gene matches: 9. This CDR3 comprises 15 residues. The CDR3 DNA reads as TGTGCCAGCAGCTCGGGGACAGGAATTCGCCAGCCCCAGCATTTT. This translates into CASSSGTGIRQPQHF.

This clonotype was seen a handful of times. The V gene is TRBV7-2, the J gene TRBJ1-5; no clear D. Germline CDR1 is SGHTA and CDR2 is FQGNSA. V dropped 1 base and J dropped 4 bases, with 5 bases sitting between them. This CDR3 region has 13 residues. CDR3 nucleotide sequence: TGTGCCAGCAGCTTAGAAGCTAATCAGCCCCAGCATTTT. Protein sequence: CASSLEANQPQHF.

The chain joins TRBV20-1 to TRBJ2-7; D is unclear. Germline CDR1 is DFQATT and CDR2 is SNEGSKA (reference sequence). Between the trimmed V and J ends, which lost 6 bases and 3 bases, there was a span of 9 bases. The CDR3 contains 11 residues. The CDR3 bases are TGCAGTGCCGAGGACCTCTACGAGCAGTACTTC. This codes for CSAEDLYEQYF.

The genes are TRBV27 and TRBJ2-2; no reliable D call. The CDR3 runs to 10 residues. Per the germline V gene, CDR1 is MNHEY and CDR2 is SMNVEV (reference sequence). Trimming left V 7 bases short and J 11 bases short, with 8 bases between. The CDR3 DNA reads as TGTGCCAGCATCCTATCAGAGCTGTTTTTT. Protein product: CASILSELFF.

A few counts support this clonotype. The CDR3 sequence is CASSSRAALNEQFF. The CDR3 DNA reads TGTGCCAGCAGCTCGCGGGCCGCCCTGAATGAGCAGTTCTTC. This chain connects TRBV7-2 to TRBJ2-1, with D possibly being TRBD2 (5 bases). CDR1 is SGHTA and CDR2 is FQGNSA in the germline V gene. The CDR3 spans 14 residues. V lost 4 bases, J lost 7 bases, and 14 bases lay in between.

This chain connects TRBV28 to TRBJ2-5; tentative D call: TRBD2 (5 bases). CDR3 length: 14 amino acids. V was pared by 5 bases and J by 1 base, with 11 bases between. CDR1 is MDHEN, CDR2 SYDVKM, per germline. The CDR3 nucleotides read TGTGCCAGCAGTCGCACTAGGACCCAAGAGACCCAGTACTTC. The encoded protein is CASSRTRTQETQYF.

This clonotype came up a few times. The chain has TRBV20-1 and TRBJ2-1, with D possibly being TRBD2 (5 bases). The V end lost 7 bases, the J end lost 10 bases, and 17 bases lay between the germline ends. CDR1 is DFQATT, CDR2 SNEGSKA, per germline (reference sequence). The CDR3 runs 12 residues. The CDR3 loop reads CSVGEGGLEQFF. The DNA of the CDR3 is TGCAGTGTGGGTGAAGGCGGGTTAGAGCAGTTCTTC.

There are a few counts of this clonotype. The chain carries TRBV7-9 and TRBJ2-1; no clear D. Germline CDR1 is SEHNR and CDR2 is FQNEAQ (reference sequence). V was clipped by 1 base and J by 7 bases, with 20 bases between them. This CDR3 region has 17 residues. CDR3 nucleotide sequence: TGTGCCAGCAGCTTAGATGCCCCCAGAGTAGCAGGAAATGAGCAGTTCTTC. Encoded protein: CASSLDAPRVAGNEQFF.

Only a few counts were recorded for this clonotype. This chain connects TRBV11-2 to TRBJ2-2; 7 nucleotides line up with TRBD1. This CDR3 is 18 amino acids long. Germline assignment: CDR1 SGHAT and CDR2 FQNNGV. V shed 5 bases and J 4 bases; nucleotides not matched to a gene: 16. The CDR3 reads CASSQPTPGGWGTGELFF. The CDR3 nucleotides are TGTGCCAGCAGCCAACCAACTCCAGGGGGTTGGGGCACCGGGGAGCTGTTTTTT.

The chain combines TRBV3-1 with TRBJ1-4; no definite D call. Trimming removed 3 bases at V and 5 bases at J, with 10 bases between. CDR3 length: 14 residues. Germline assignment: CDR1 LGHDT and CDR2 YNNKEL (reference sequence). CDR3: CASSHPNRNEKLFF. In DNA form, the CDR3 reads TGTGCCAGCAGCCACCCGAACCGGAATGAAAAACTGTTTTTT.

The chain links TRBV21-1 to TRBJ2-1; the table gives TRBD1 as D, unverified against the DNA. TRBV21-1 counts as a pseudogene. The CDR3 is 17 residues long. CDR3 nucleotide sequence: TGTGCCAGCAGCAAAGCCTTCAGACAGGAGACACACAATGAGCAGTTCTTC. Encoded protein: CASSKAFRQETHNEQFF.

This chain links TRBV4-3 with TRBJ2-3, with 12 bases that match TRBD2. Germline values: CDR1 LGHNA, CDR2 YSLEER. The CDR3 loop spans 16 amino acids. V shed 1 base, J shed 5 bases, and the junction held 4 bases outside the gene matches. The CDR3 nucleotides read TGCGCCAGCAGCCAAGCGACTAGCGGGAGTGGAGATACGCAGTATTTT. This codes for CASSQATSGSGDTQYF.

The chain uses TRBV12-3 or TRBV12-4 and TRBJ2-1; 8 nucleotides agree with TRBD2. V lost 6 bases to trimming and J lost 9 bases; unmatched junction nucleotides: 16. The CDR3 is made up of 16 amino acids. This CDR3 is CASSPGPAGERGEQFF. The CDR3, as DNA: TGTGCCAGCAGCCCAGGGCCAGCGGGAGAGCGAGGTGAGCAGTTCTTC.

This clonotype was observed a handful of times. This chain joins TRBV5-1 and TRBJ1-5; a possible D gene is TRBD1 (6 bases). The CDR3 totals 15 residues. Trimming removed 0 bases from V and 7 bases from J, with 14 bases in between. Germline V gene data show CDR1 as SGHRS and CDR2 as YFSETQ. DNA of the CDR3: TGCGCCAGCAGCTTGGGAGCCGGGGGCGGGCAGCCCCAGCATTTT. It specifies CASSLGAGGGQPQHF.

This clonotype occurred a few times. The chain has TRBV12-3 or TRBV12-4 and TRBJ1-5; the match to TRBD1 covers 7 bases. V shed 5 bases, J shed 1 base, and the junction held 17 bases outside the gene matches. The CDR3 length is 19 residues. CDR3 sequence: CASSRSGGGGGGSNQPQHF. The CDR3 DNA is TGTGCCAGCAGTCGAAGTGGAGGAGGGGGCGGCGGAAGCAATCAGCCCCAGCATTTT.

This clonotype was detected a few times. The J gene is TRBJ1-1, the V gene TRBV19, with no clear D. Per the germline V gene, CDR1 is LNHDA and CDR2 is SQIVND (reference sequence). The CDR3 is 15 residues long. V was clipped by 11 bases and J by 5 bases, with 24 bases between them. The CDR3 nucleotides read TGTGCCTCTCAAACCCGGGATCCTGTGGGAACTGAAGCTTTCTTT. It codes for CASQTRDPVGTEAFF.